This TCR beta chain was sequenced during a study of cytomegalovirus exposure and HLA in healthy donors. Study-wide points: Productive rates of about 90% or about 30% were seen for most TCR beta V segments in an earlier analysis. A later examination showed that TCR association rates differed by HLA locus, with DRB1 most and HLA-C fewest. HLA-A and HLA-B allele assignments for most subjects were reportedly predicted accurately using TCR beta sequences.

Germline V gives CDR1 SNHLY, CDR2 FYNNEI. V lost 8 bases and J lost 11, with 12 bases in between. The CDR3 sequence is 10 residues long. The primer mix had 60 Vbeta and 13 Jbeta primers. Using immunoSEQ multiplex PCR, the repertoire was profiled, and TCRdb retains in-frame clones only, with some absent. Among 110,000 to 150,000 clones, 55% to 80% were seen once, and the ten largest hold 1.3%. Sampled while nominally healthy, donors likely had unrecorded immune exposures. Details on this clone: Its antigen remains unknown.

The V gene is TRBV2, the J gene TRBJ1-1; D is undetermined. The sequenced material came from PBMCs. The TCR sequence derives from a woman in her 40s in good health and CMV-seronegative. CDR3 protein: CASLASWAFF. DNA of the CDR3: TGTGCCAGCTTAGCGTCTTGGGCTTTCTTT.